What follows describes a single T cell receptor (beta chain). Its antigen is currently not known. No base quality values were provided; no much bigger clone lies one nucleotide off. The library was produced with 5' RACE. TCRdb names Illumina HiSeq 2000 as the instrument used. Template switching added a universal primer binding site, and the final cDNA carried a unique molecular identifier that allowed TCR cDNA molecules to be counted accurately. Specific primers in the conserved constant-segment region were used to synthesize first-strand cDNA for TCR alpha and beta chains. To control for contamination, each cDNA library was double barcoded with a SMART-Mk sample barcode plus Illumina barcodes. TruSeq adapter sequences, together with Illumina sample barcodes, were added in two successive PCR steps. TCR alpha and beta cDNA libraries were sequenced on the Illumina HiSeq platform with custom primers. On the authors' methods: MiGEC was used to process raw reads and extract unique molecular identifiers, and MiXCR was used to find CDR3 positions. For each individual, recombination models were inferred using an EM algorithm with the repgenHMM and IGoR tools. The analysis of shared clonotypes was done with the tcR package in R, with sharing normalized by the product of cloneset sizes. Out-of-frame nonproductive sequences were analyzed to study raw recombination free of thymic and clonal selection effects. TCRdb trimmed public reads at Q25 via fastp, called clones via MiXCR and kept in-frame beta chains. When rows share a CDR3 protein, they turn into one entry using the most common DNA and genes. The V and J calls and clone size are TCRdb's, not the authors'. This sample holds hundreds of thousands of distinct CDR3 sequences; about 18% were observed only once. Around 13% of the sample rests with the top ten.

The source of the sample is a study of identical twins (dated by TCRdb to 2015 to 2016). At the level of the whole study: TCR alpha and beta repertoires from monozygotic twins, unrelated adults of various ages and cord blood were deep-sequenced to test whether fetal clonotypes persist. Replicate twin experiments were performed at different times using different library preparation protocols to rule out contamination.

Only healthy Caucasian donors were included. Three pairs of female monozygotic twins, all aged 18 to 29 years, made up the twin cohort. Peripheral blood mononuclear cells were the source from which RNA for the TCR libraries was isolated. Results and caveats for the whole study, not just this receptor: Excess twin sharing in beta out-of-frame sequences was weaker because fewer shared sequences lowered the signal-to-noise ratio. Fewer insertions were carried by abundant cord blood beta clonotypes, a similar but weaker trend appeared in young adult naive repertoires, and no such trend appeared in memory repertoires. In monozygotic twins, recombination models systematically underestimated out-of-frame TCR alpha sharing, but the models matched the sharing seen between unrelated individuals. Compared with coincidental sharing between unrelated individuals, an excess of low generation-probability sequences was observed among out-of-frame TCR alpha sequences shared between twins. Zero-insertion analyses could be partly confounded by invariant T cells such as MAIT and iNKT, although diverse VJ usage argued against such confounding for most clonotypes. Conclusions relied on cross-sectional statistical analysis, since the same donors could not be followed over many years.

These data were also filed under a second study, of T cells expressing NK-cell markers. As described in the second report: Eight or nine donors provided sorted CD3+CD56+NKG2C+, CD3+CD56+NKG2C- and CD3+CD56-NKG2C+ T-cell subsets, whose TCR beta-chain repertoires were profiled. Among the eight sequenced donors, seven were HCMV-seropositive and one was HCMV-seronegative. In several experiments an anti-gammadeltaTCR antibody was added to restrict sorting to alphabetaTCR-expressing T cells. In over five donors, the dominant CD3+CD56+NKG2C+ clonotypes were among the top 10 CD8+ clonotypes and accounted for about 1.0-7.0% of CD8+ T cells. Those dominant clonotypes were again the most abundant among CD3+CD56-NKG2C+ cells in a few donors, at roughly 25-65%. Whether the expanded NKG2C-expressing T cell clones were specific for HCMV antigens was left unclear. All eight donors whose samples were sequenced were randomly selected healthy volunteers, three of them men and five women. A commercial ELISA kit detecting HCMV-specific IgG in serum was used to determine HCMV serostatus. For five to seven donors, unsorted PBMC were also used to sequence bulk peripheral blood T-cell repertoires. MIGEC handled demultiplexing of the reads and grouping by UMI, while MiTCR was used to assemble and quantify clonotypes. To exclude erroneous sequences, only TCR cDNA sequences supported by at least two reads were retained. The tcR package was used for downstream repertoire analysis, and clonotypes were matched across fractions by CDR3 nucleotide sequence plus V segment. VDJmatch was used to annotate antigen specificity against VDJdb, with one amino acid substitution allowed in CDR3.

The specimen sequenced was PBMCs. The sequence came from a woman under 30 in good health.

This receptor has the CDR3 CASSLEGPYF. The nucleotide sequence is TGCGCCAGCAGCTTGGAGGGGCCTTACTTC. Here the chain combines TRBV5-1 and TRBJ2-4, with a tentative D gene TRBD1 over 5 matching bases. The cysteine opens and the phenylalanine closes a CDR3 of 10 amino acids. The only DNA kept is the CDR3, 30 bases in frame from the first base. The germline ends are 8 bases apart after V is trimmed by 0 bases and J by 16 bases. Reading the germline V gene gives CDR1 SGHRS and CDR2 YFSETQ.